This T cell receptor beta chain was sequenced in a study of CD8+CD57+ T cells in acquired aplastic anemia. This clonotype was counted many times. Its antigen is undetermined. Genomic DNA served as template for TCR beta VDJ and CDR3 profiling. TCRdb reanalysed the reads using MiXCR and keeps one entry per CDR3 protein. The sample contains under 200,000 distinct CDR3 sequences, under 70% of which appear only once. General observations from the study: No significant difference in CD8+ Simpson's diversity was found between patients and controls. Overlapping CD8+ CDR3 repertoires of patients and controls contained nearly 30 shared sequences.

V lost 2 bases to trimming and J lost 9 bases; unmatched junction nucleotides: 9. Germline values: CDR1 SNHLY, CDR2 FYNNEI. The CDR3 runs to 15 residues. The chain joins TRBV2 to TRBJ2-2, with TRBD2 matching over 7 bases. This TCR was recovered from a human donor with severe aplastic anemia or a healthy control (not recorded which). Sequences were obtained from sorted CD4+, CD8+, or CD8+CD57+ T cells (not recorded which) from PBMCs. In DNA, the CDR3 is TGTGCCAGCAGTGAACCTAGCGGTGCTGGGAGGGAGCTGTTTTTT. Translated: CASSEPSGAGRELFF.